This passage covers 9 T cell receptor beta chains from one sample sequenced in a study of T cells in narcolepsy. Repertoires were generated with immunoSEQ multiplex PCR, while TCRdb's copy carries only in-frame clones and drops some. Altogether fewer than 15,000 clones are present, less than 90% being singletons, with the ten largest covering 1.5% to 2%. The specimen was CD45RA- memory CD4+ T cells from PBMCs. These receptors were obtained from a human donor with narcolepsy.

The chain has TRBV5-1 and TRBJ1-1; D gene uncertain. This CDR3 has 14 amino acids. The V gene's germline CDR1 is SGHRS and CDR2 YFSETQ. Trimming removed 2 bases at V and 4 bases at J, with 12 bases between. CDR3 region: CASSLDGWATEAFF. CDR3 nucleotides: TGCGCCAGCAGCTTAGACGGATGGGCCACTGAAGCTTTCTTT.

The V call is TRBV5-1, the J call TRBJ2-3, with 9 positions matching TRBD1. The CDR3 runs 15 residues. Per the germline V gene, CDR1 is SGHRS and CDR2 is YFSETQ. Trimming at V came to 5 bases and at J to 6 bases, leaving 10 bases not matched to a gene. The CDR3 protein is CASRNPGQGMDTQYF. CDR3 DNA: TGCGCCAGCAGGAACCCGGGACAGGGAATGGATACGCAGTATTTT.

The CDR3 loop reads CASSTDRGQETQYF. CDR3 in DNA: TGTGCCAGCAGTACGGACAGGGGACAAGAGACCCAGTACTTC. The chain employs TRBV6-1 and TRBJ2-5; 9 positions match TRBD1. This CDR3 has 14 residues. Germline V gene sequence: CDR1 MNHNS, CDR2 SASEGT. The V and J ends lost 5 bases and 2 bases, in that order; junction bases with no gene match: 3.

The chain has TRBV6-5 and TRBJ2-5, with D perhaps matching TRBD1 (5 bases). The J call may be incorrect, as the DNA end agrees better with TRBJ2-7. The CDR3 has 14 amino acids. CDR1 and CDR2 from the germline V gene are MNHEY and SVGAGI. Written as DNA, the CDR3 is TGTGCCAGCAGCCTTGACAGTCGAACCTACGAGCAGTACTTC. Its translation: CASSLDSRTYEQYF.

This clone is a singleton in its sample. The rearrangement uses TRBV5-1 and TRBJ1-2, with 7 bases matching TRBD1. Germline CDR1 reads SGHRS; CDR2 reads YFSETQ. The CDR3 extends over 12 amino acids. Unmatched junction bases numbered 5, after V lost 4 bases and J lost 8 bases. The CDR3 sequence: CASSGDRAGYTF. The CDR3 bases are TGCGCCAGCAGCGGAGACAGGGCCGGCTACACCTTC.

The CDR3: CASSMFYPTSGWKGSYNEQFF. As DNA, the CDR3 is TGCGCCAGCAGTATGTTTTACCCGACTAGCGGGTGGAAGGGATCCTACAATGAGCAGTTCTTC. This sequence joins TRBV10-2 and TRBJ2-1, with TRBD2 matching 10 bases. CDR3 length equals 21 residues. Germline V gene data show CDR1 as WSHSY and CDR2 as SAAADI. With V trimmed by 5 bases and J by 1 base, 20 bases remained unmatched.

As DNA, the CDR3 is TGTGCCAGCAGTGGCCCGGACAACTCTGGAAACACCATATATTTT. Translated, it gives CASSGPDNSGNTIYF. The V gene is TRBV2, the J gene TRBJ1-3; perhaps TRBD1 as D (5 bases). V was cut by 4 bases and J by 0 bases, with 10 bases left in between. The CDR3 consists of 15 residues. From germline, CDR1 is SNHLY and CDR2 FYNNEI. Based on the CDR3 plus reference TRBV2 and TRBJ1-3, the full variable domain is EPEVTQTPSHQVTQMGQEVILRCVPISNHLYFYWYRQILGQKVEFLVSFYNNEISEKSEIFDDQFSVERPDGSNFTLKIRSTKLEDSAMYFCASSGPDNSGNTIYFGEGSWLTVV.

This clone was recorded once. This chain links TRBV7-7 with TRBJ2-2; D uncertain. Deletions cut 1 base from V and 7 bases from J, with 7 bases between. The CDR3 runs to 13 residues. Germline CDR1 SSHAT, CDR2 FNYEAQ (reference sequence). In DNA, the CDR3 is TGTGCCAGCAGCTTAGGAGTAATCGGGGAGCTGTTTTTT. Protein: CASSLGVIGELFF.

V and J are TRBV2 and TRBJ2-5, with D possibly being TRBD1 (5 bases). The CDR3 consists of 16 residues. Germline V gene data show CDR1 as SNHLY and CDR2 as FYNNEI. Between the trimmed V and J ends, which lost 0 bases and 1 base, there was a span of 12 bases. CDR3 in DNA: TGTGCCAGCAGTGAAGCGAGAGTCAGGGCCCAAGAGACCCAGTACTTC. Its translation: CASSEARVRAQETQYF.